The rows below give T cell receptor beta chains drawn from one sample of a study of cytomegalovirus exposure and HLA in healthy donors. Sequenced by immunoSEQ multiplex PCR; TCRdb stores in-frame clones only, minus some. The sample holds approximately 280,000 clones, more than 80% seen once. The sequenced sample consisted of PBMCs. Receptors were obtained from a man aged 35-49 years in good health and CMV-seropositive. Each CDR3 is given with its conserved first and last residue. D genes are given only for firm matches. The size of a clone is reported for some rows only, either as once, few or many, or as a class for expanded clones.

v_call	d_call	j_call	cdr3_length	clone_size	cdr3_nt	cdr3_aa
TRBV5-1	-	TRBJ2-1	15	-	TGCGCCAGCAGCCCTCGCCGACAACCCTACAATGAGCAGTTCTTC	CASSPRRQPYNEQFF
TRBV6-6	-	TRBJ2-3	14	-	TGTGCCAGCAGCCGCGACACTAGCACAGATACGCAGTATTTT	CASSRDTSTDTQYF
TRBV28	-	TRBJ1-1	14	-	TGTGCCAGCAGTACCCTTCAAACGGGCACTGAAGCTTTCTTT	CASSTLQTGTEAFF
TRBV11-2	-	TRBJ2-3	18	-	TGTGCCAGCAGCTTAACCTGGGGGCTAGCGGCTAGCACAGATACGCAGTATTTT	CASSLTWGLAASTDTQYF
TRBV27	TRBD2	TRBJ2-3	19	-	TGTGCCAGCAGCCGCGTATACGGGACTTCGGGAGGTGGCACAGATACGCAGTATTTT	CASSRVYGTSGGGTDTQYF
TRBV30	-	TRBJ1-2	12	-	TGTGCCTGGAGTCCCCAGAGGGCTGGCTACACCTTC	CAWSPQRAGYTF
TRBV30	TRBD1	TRBJ2-1	13	-	TGTGCCTGTGCCTTCAAGGGACAGGACCAGCAGTTCTTC	CACAFKGQDQQFF
TRBV29-1	-	TRBJ2-1	17	-	TGCAGCGTTGAAGACCCGACAGGCAGGGGGGCCTACAATGAGCAGTTCTTC	CSVEDPTGRGAYNEQFF
TRBV19	TRBD1	TRBJ2-2	16	-	TGTGCCAGTAGTATCCCGGGACAGCTGAACACCGGGGAGCTGTTTTTT	CASSIPGQLNTGELFF
TRBV28	-	TRBJ2-1	15	-	TGTGCCAGCACCCCCCTCCGGAGCTCCTACAATGAGCAGTTCTTC	CASTPLRSSYNEQFF
TRBV25-1	-	TRBJ1-4	15	-	TGTGCCAGCAGCCTAACCGGGGAGAGGGCGGAAAAACTGTTTTTT	CASSLTGERAEKLFF
TRBV6-6	-	TRBJ2-7	14	once	TGTGCCAGCAGTCGACAGGGCGGGGTCTACGAGCAGTACTTC	CASSRQGGVYEQYF
TRBV7-9	-	TRBJ2-7	17	-	TGTGCCAGCAGCTTCGCTCCTCATGGGGGCAAACTCTACGAGCAGTACTTC	CASSFAPHGGKLYEQYF
TRBV6-5	-	TRBJ2-2	13	once	TGTGCCAGCAGTACACAGGACACCGGGGAGCTGTTTTTT	CASSTQDTGELFF
TRBV6-4	-	TRBJ2-5	16	-	TGTGCCAGCAGTGACATTGCGGGGAGGAGGCAAGAGACCCAGTACTTC	CASSDIAGRRQETQYF
TRBV28	-	TRBJ1-2	15	-	TGTGCCAGCAGTTCCCCCGGGGGTGGGGCCTTTGGCTACACCTTC	CASSSPGGGAFGYTF
TRBV7-9	-	TRBJ1-2	14	-	TGTGCCAGCAGCTGGGGAGAAAAGACCTATGGCTACACCTTC	CASSWGEKTYGYTF
TRBV18	TRBD1	TRBJ2-7	16	once	TGTGCCAGCTCGGCGACAGGGGCTCTCAGCTCCTACGAGCAGTACTTC	CASSATGALSSYEQYF
TRBV19	-	TRBJ1-1	15	-	TGTGCCAGTAGTTTGGACAAAATGGGGAACACTGAAGCTTTCTTT	CASSLDKMGNTEAFF
TRBV9	TRBD2	TRBJ2-3	15	once	TGTGCCAGCAGCGTAGCGACTAGCGGTACAGATACGCAGTATTTT	CASSVATSGTDTQYF
TRBV4-3	-	TRBJ2-7	17	-	TGCGCCAGCAGCCCGGGACTCGGGGAGAGGAGTTACTACGAGCAGTACTTC	CASSPGLGERSYYEQYF
TRBV6-6	-	TRBJ1-1	15	-	TGTGCCAGCAGTTACTCTGTCCAGGGGAACACTGAAGCTTTCTTT	CASSYSVQGNTEAFF
TRBV2	-	TRBJ1-4	15	-	TGTGCCAGCAGCGCTAACCGGGTCGGGAATGAAAAACTGTTTTTT	CASSANRVGNEKLFF
TRBV6-5	TRBD1	TRBJ2-7	15	-	TGTGCCAGCAGTTATGCCGACAGGGGGACCTACGAGCAGTACTTC	CASSYADRGTYEQYF
TRBV2	TRBD1	TRBJ2-2	17	once	TGTGCCAGCAGAATGGACAGGGGCCACCGGGGGACCGGGGAGCTGTTTTTT	CASRMDRGHRGTGELFF
TRBV5-4	-	TRBJ2-5	16	-	TGTGCCGCGGGGGCAGGGGGCTTTTCTAAACAAGAGACCCAGTACTTC	CAAGAGGFSKQETQYF
TRBV12-5	TRBD1	TRBJ2-5	16	-	TGTGCTAGTGGTCCCGGGGACAGGACGACAGAAGAGACCCAGTACTTC	CASGPGDRTTEETQYF
TRBV5-4	-	TRBJ2-5	14	-	TGTGCCAGCAGCTTAAAACGACGGGGGGAGACCCAGTACTTC	CASSLKRRGETQYF
TRBV6-6	TRBD2	TRBJ2-5	15	-	TGTGCCAGCAGTTACGCGGGAGGTATTCAAGAGACCCAGTACTTC	CASSYAGGIQETQYF
TRBV6-6	-	TRBJ1-5	14	-	TGTGCCAGCAGTCGGCCCGTTGAGGGTCAGCCCCAGCATTTT	CASSRPVEGQPQHF
TRBV2	-	TRBJ1-1	13	few	TGTGCCAGCAGTGGGCAGTTGAACACTGAAGCTTTCTTT	CASSGQLNTEAFF
TRBV28	-	TRBJ2-7	13	-	TGTGCCAGCATCCCGACTGCTACCTACGAGCAGTACTTC	CASIPTATYEQYF
TRBV2	-	TRBJ2-3	16	-	TGTGCCAGCAGTCGGAGGGCGCCCGCTCGCACAGATACGCAGTATTTT	CASSRRAPARTDTQYF
TRBV27	-	TRBJ2-7	13	-	TGTGCCAGCAGTTTGGGACACTCCTACGAGCAGTACTTC	CASSLGHSYEQYF
TRBV7-2	TRBD2	TRBJ2-7	15	once	TGTGCCAGCAGCCTTCTCGCGGGAGGGTCCTACGAGCAGTACTTC	CASSLLAGGSYEQYF
TRBV2	-	TRBJ1-4	14	-	TGTGCCAGCATACAGGTTGCAACTAATGAAAAACTGTTTTTT	CASIQVATNEKLFF
TRBV5-1	TRBD2	TRBJ2-3	16	-	TGCGCCAGCAGCTTCCTCCTAGCGGGGACCACAGATACGCAGTATTTT	CASSFLLAGTTDTQYF
TRBV28	-	TRBJ1-1	14	few	TGTGCCAGCAGTTTTGAGTTCATGAACACTGAAGCTTTCTTT	CASSFEFMNTEAFF
TRBV5-1	-	TRBJ2-1	14	-	TGCGCCAGCAGCTTGCTAGCGATCTACAATGAGCAGTTCTTC	CASSLLAIYNEQFF
TRBV6-5	TRBD2	TRBJ2-5	15	-	TGTGCCAGCAGCCGACTAGCGGGGAAACAAGAGACCCAGTACTTC	CASSRLAGKQETQYF
TRBV15	TRBD1	TRBJ2-2	16	-	TGTGCCACCAGCAGAGAGACAGGGGGGAACACCGGGGAGCTGTTTTTT	CATSRETGGNTGELFF
TRBV19	TRBD2	TRBJ2-7	16	-	TGTGCCAGTAGTTTACCCCCCGGGACTAGGTGCTACGAGCAGTACTTC	CASSLPPGTRCYEQYF
TRBV19	TRBD2	TRBJ2-1	16	-	TGTGCCAGTAGTAGAGGGGGGACTAGCGCCTACAATGAGCAGTTCTTC	CASSRGGTSAYNEQFF
TRBV28	TRBD1	TRBJ1-5	14	-	TGTGCCAGCAGTTTAACAGGGGGCAATCAGCCCCAGCATTTT	CASSLTGGNQPQHF
TRBV4-1	TRBD2	TRBJ2-7	18	-	TGCGCCAGCAGCCCTCGCCGATTCCGGACTAGCGGCGTCAGCGAGCAGTACTTC	CASSPRRFRTSGVSEQYF
TRBV11-3	TRBD2	TRBJ2-2	18	-	TGTGCCAGCAGCCCCCGGGTAGCGGGAGGGAAGGGCACCGGGGAGCTGTTTTTT	CASSPRVAGGKGTGELFF